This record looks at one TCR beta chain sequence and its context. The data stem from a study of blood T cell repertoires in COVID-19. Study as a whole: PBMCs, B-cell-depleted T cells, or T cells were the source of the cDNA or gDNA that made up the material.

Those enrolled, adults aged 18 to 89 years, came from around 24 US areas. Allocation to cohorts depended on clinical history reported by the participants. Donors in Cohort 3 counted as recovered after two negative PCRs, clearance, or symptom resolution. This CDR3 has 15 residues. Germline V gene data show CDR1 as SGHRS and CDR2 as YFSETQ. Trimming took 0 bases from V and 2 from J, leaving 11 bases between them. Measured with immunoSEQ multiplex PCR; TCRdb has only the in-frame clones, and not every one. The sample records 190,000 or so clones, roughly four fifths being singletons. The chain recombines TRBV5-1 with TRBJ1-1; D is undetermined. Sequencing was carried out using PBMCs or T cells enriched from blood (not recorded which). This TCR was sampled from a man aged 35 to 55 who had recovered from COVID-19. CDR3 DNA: TGCGCCAGCAGCTTGGGTGAACTTCTTAACACTGAAGCTTTCTTT. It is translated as CASSLGELLNTEAFF.